This T cell receptor (beta chain) was retrieved from a study of graft-versus-host responses after intestinal transplantation. CDR1 and CDR2 from the germline V gene are SGHDN and FVKESK. V lost 4 bases and J 2 bases, leaving 10 bases between the germline ends. This CDR3 comprises 14 residues. This table comes from immunoSEQ multiplex PCR, and its TCRdb copy is limited to in-frame clones, with some not included. Altogether 6,500 to 9,500 clones are present, just under 95% being singletons, with the ten largest covering approximately 1.5%. Findings and caveats of the study: GvH clones appeared in recipient marrow, some first in ileum or blood.

A word on this clone: Its antigen is not known.

The sample was PBMCs, taken about 30 days after intestinal transplant. The gene calls are TRBV14 and TRBJ2-3; D not certain. This sequence was found in a human patient who received an intestinal transplant, so some T cells may come from the graft donor. The CDR3 DNA follows: TGTGCCAGCAGCCCGGACGGATCCACAGATACGCAGTATTTT. Its protein is CASSPDGSTDTQYF.